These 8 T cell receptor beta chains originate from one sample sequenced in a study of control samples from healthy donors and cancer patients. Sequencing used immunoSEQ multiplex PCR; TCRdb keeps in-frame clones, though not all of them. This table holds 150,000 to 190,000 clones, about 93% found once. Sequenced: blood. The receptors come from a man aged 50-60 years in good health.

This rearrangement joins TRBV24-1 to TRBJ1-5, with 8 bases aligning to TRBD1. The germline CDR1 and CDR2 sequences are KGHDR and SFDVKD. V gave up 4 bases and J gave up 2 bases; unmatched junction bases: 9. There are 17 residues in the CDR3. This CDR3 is CATSDPDRGKGNQPQHF. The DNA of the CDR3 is TGTGCCACCAGTGACCCCGACAGGGGTAAGGGCAATCAGCCCCAGCATTTT.

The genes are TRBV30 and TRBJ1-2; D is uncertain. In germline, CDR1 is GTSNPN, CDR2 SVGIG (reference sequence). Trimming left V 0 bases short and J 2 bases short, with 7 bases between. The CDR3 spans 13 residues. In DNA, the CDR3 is TGTGCCTGGAGTGTAACCGGAAACTATGGCTACACCTTC. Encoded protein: CAWSVTGNYGYTF. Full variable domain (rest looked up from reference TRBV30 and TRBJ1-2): SQTIHQWPATLVQPVGSPLSLECTVEGTSNPNLYWYRQAAGRGLQLLFYSVGIGQISSEVPQNLSASRPQDRQFILSSKKLLLSDSGFYLCAWSVTGNYGYTFGSGTRLTVV.

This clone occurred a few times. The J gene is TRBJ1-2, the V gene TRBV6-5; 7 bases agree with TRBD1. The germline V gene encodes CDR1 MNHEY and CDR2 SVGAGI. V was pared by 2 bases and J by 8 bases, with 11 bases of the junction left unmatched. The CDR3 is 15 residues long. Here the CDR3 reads CASSYTQRGRGGYTF. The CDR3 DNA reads TGTGCCAGCAGTTACACTCAAAGGGGGCGTGGAGGCTACACCTTC.

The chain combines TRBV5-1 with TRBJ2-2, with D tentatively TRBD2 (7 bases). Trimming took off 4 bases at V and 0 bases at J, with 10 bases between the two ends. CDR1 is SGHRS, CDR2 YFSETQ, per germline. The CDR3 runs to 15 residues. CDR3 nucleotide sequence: TGCGCCAGCAGCCCGGGGGGCACGAACACCGGGGAGCTGTTTTTT. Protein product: CASSPGGTNTGELFF.

The CDR3 here is CASSAHFRQGYSPLHF. The CDR3 DNA reads TGTGCCAGCAGCGCCCACTTCCGACAGGGTTATTCACCCCTCCACTTT. The gene calls are TRBV9 and TRBJ1-6; 7 bases line up with TRBD1. CDR1 and CDR2 (germline): SGDLS, YYNGEE. With 3 bases clipped from V and 8 bases from J, the junction kept 11 bases outside the gene matches. The CDR3 has 16 amino acids.

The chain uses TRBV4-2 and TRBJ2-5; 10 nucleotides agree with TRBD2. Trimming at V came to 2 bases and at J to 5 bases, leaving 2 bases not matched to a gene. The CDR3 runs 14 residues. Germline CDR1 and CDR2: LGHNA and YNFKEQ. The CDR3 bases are TGTGCCAGCAGCCAAAAAGCGGGAGGGGAGACCCAGTACTTC. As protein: CASSQKAGGETQYF.

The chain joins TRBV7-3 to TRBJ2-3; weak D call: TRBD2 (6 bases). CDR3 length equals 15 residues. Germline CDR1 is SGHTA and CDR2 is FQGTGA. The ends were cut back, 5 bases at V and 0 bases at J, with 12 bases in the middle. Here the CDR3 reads CASSPLASSTDTQYF. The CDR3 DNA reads TGTGCCAGCAGCCCTCTAGCGAGTAGCACAGATACGCAGTATTTT.

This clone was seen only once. The CDR3 bases are TGCGCCAGCAGCCAAGGGACACCCTACACCGGGGAGCTGTTTTTT. Protein: CASSQGTPYTGELFF. The chain uses TRBV4-1 and TRBJ2-2; a possible D gene is TRBD1 (5 bases). The CDR3 totals 15 residues. The germline V gene has CDR1 MGHRA and CDR2 YSYEKL. V gave up 1 base and J gave up 3 bases, with 9 bases separating them.